These 30 T cell receptor beta chains originate from one sample sequenced in a study of T cell responses to AZD1222 COVID-19 vaccine. Only in-frame clones appear in the TCRdb table, and some are missing; sequencing was by immunoSEQ multiplex PCR. The data show roughly 91,000 clones, around 90% seen once. Sequencing used peripheral blood, obtained on day 0 of AZD1222 vaccination. The receptors stem from an adult in good health.

V gene TRBV7-2 combines with J gene TRBJ2-3, with no clear D. Germline CDR1 and CDR2: SGHTA and FQGNSA. The germline V and J ends were trimmed by 1 base and 1 base, with 6 bases remaining between them. This CDR3 is built from 14 residues. The DNA of the CDR3 is TGTGCCAGCAGCTTAGTATCCGGCACAGATACGCAGTATTTT. It is translated as CASSLVSGTDTQYF.

The V gene is TRBV12-3 or TRBV12-4, the J gene TRBJ2-4; D is unclear. The CDR3 has 12 residues. Trimming shortened V by 6 bases and J by 12 bases, and 15 bases separated the two germline ends. The DNA of the CDR3 is TGTGCCAGCAGCCCCCGTCCCGATAGTCAGTACTTC. Translation: CASSPRPDSQYF.

This sequence joins TRBV3-1 (or the pseudogene TRBV3-2) and TRBJ1-4; no firm D call. The V gene lost 0 bases and the J gene lost 7 bases, with 9 bases spanning the gap. The CDR3 has 14 residues. Germline V gene data show CDR1 as LGHDT and CDR2 as YNNKEL (reference sequence). The CDR3 nucleotides are TGTGCCAGCAGCCAAGACCCCTTGATTGAAAAACTGTTTTTT. Protein product: CASSQDPLIEKLFF.

In its sample, this clone was seen once. J is TRBJ2-3 and V is TRBV9; D is unclear. This CDR3 region has 16 residues. V dropped 0 bases and J dropped 1 base, with 12 bases sitting between them. CDR1 SGDLS and CDR2 YYNGEE come from the germline V gene. CDR3 protein: CASSVGGLGRTDTQYF. In DNA form, the CDR3 reads TGTGCCAGCAGCGTAGGAGGTCTAGGGCGCACAGATACGCAGTATTTT.

The chain uses TRBV14 and TRBJ1-1; TRBD1 might be the D (5 bases). Trimming pared 2 bases from V and 7 bases from J, leaving 20 bases between. This CDR3 is built from 16 residues. Germline V gene lookup returns CDR1 SGHDN and CDR2 FVKESK. The CDR3: CASSQRAITSGVEAFF. The CDR3 DNA is TGTGCCAGCAGCCAACGCGCTATCACATCGGGGGTTGAAGCTTTCTTT.

The rearrangement joins TRBV27 to TRBJ1-5; 8 nucleotides line up with TRBD1. Germline V gene lookup returns CDR1 MNHEY and CDR2 SMNVEV (reference sequence). The ends lost 2 bases at V and 6 bases at J; junction bases unmatched: 6. The CDR3 sequence is 15 residues long. For the CDR3, the DNA is TGTGCCAGCAGTTTAGTCCCAGGGGGCAGTCAGCCCCAGCATTTT. Its translation is CASSLVPGGSQPQHF.

This clone was counted a few times. This chain links TRBV28 with TRBJ1-2; D gene unclear. The CDR3 length is 13 residues. Trimming took 2 bases from V and 8 from J, leaving 12 bases between them. Germline V gene lookup returns CDR1 MDHEN and CDR2 SYDVKM. CDR3 nucleotides: TGTGCCAGCAGTTTAGGAGGGTCGTGGGGCTACACCTTC. Encoded protein: CASSLGGSWGYTF.

V is TRBV24-1 and J is TRBJ2-5; TRBD1 might be the D (5 bases). There are 16 residues in the CDR3. V was cut by 4 bases and J by 4 bases, with 18 bases left in between. Germline V lookup: CDR1 KGHDR, CDR2 SFDVKD. The CDR3 loop reads CATSEWGLRTGETQYF. CDR3 nucleotide sequence: TGTGCCACCAGTGAGTGGGGCCTCCGGACGGGAGAGACCCAGTACTTC.

This CDR3 reads CASSLLPGRSRSVTEAFF. The DNA for the CDR3 is TGTGCCAGCAGTTTACTACCGGGACGCTCCCGCTCGGTCACTGAAGCTTTCTTT. The chain combines TRBV27 with TRBJ1-1; D is possibly TRBD1 (5 bases). Trimming left V 2 bases short and J 4 bases short, with 23 bases between. The CDR3 extends over 18 amino acids. Germline loops: CDR1 MNHEY, CDR2 SMNVEV (reference sequence).

V and J are TRBV19 and TRBJ1-5; 12 bases are a match to TRBD1. CDR3 length: 18 amino acids. From germline, CDR1 is LNHDA and CDR2 SQIVND (reference sequence). V was clipped by 3 bases and J by 2 bases; unmatched bases: 8. The CDR3 coding sequence is TGTGCCAGTAGTATCGGGACAGGGGGCGCCTATGGCAATCAGCCCCAGCATTTT. Amino acid sequence: CASSIGTGGAYGNQPQHF.

The gene calls are TRBV4-3 and TRBJ2-5; maybe TRBD1 (5 bases). This CDR3 has 14 residues. Trimming stripped 1 base from V and 2 bases from J, with 8 bases between. Per germline, CDR1 LGHNA and CDR2 YSLEER. The CDR3 DNA is TGCGCCAGCAGCCAAGGAGCAGGGCAAGAGACCCAGTACTTC. It codes for CASSQGAGQETQYF.

The J gene is TRBJ1-1, the V gene TRBV29-1; no clear D gene. Germline V gene sequence: CDR1 SQVTM, CDR2 ANQGSEA. The V end lost 6 bases, the J end lost 1 base, and 3 bases lay between the germline ends. The CDR3 spans 10 residues. CDR3 coding DNA: TGCAGCGTCAGGAACACTGAAGCTTTCTTT. This gives the protein CSVRNTEAFF.

This sequence joins TRBV7-9 and TRBJ2-1, with TRBD2 identical over 9 bases. The V segment lost 3 bases and the J segment 7 bases; nucleotides outside the gene matches: 4. CDR3 size: 14 residues. Germline V gene data show CDR1 as SEHNR and CDR2 as FQNEAQ (reference sequence). Written as DNA, the CDR3 is TGTGCCAGCAGCTTCATAGCGGGAGCTAATGAGCAGTTCTTC. Its translation: CASSFIAGANEQFF.

This chain links TRBV3-1 (or the pseudogene TRBV3-2) with TRBJ1-2, with TRBD1 matching over 8 bases. Germline lookup yields CDR1 LGHDT and CDR2 YNNKEL (reference sequence). This CDR3 has 15 residues. V dropped 1 base and J dropped 3; count of bases not matched to a gene: 4. CDR3 sequence (DNA): TGTGCCAGCAGCCAAGGTGGGACAGGTTACTATGGCTACACCTTC. This encodes CASSQGGTGYYGYTF.

The rearrangement uses TRBV9 and TRBJ1-2; D remains unclear. The CDR3 contains 13 residues. Germline CDR1 is SGDLS and CDR2 is YYNGEE. Trimming shortened V by 4 bases and J by 7 bases, and 14 bases separated the two germline ends. CDR3 loop: CASSPRRRGGYTF. CDR3 DNA sequence: TGTGCCAGCAGCCCCCGACGGAGAGGTGGCTACACCTTC.

The chain has TRBV6-6 and TRBJ1-4; D gene unclear. CDR3 size: 14 residues. Trimming left V 6 bases short and J 1 base short, with 9 bases between. CDR1 and CDR2 from the germline V gene are MNHNY and SVGAGI (reference sequence). CDR3 in amino acids: CASSPVLTNEKLFF. For the CDR3, the DNA is TGTGCCAGCAGCCCCGTTCTAACTAATGAAAAACTGTTTTTT.

The J gene is TRBJ1-5, the V gene TRBV30; D remains ambiguous. CDR1 and CDR2 (germline): GTSNPN, SVGIG (reference sequence). This CDR3 is 13 amino acids long. Deletions cut 0 bases from V and 7 bases from J, with 10 bases between. CDR3 sequence: CAWSVPGRQPQHF. The CDR3 DNA follows: TGTGCCTGGAGTGTCCCCGGAAGGCAGCCCCAGCATTTT.

This chain links TRBV7-2 with TRBJ2-5, with D possibly matching TRBD1 (6 bases). Looked up from germline, CDR1 is SGHTA and CDR2 is FQGNSA. The ends were cut back, 7 bases at V and 5 bases at J, with 20 bases in the middle. The CDR3 consists of 15 residues. This CDR3 reads CASISTPQGTETQYF. The CDR3 bases are TGTGCCAGCATCTCCACCCCCCAGGGGACGGAGACCCAGTACTTC. The full variable domain, its missing parts supplied by reference TRBV7-2 and TRBJ2-5, is GAGVSQSPSNKVTEKGKDVELRCDPISGHTALYWYRQSLGQGLEFLIYFQGNSAPDKSGLPSDRFSAERTGGSVSTLTIQRTQQEDSAVYLCASISTPQGTETQYFGPGTRLLVL.

The chain links TRBV7-2 to TRBJ2-6; D gene unclear. This CDR3 comprises 10 residues. Trimming cost V 7 bases and J 12 bases, with 7 bases left between them. Germline loops: CDR1 SGHTA, CDR2 FQGNSA. In DNA form, the CDR3 reads TGTGCCAGCACCGAAACCGTCCTGACTTTC. Protein: CASTETVLTF.

The chain combines TRBV9 with TRBJ2-7; possibly TRBD2 for D (7 bases). Germline lookup yields CDR1 SGDLS and CDR2 YYNGEE. This CDR3 spans 15 amino acids. V shed 0 bases and J shed 4 bases, with 14 bases lying between them. The CDR3 sequence: CASSVAQGGGYEQYF. The CDR3 bases are TGTGCCAGCAGCGTAGCTCAGGGAGGGGGTTACGAGCAGTACTTC. Full variable domain (rest looked up from reference TRBV9 and TRBJ2-7): DSGVTQTPKHLITATGQRVTLRCSPRSGDLSVYWYQQSLDQGLQFLIQYYNGEERAKGNILERFSAQQFPDLHSELNLSSLELGDSALYFCASSVAQGGGYEQYFGPGTRLTVT.

The rearrangement joins TRBV3-1 (or the pseudogene TRBV3-2) to TRBJ2-5, with 11 nucleotides matching TRBD2. Germline trimming cut 4 bases from V and 0 bases from J; bases unmatched to any gene: 4. Germline V CDR1 and CDR2: LGHDT, YNNKEL (reference sequence). The CDR3 extends over 16 amino acids. CDR3: CASSRASGGYQETQYF. CDR3 nucleotide sequence: TGTGCCAGCAGCCGAGCTAGCGGGGGGTACCAAGAGACCCAGTACTTC.

V usage is TRBV19 and J usage is TRBJ2-7; 7 bases align to TRBD2. V lost 5 bases, J lost 3 bases, and 4 bases stayed unmatched. The CDR3 loop spans 13 amino acids. The germline V gene encodes CDR1 LNHDA and CDR2 SQIVND (reference sequence). In DNA form, the CDR3 reads TGTGCCAGTAGTCCAACGGGGGGCTACGAGCAGTACTTC. Protein product: CASSPTGGYEQYF.

This chain connects TRBV7-3 to TRBJ2-1; D call uncertain. Looked up from germline, CDR1 is SGHTA and CDR2 is FQGTGA. The CDR3 is 18 residues long. V lost 1 base and J 0 bases, leaving 16 bases between the germline ends. CDR3 sequence reads: CASSLNAPRSGSYNEQFF. CDR3 DNA sequence: TGTGCCAGCAGCTTAAACGCTCCGCGGTCAGGCTCCTACAATGAGCAGTTCTTC.

The CDR3 nucleotides read TGTGCCAGCTCACCAATGCAGAGCCAAGGGAGCAATCAGCCCCAGCATTTT. This encodes CASSPMQSQGSNQPQHF. The chain is built from TRBV18 and TRBJ1-5; D unclear. V shed 2 bases and J shed 1 base, with 15 bases lying between them. The CDR3 length is 17 residues. Germline-derived CDR1 and CDR2 are KGHSH and LQKENI.

J is TRBJ1-5 and V is TRBV7-2; D ambiguous. The germline gives CDR1 SGHTA, CDR2 FQGNSA. There are 15 residues in the CDR3. V gave up 3 bases and J gave up 3 bases, with 12 bases separating them. CDR3 amino acids: CASSLEGSPNQPQHF. In nucleotides, the CDR3 is TGTGCCAGCAGCTTGGAGGGTTCCCCCAATCAGCCCCAGCATTTT.

This clone has only one observation. The V call is TRBV11-3, the J call TRBJ2-1; 13 bases align to TRBD2. The CDR3 has 16 amino acids. Losses at the gene ends were 5 bases for V and 0 bases for J; bases not matched to a gene: 1. CDR1 SGHNT and CDR2 YENEEA come from the germline V gene. In DNA, the CDR3 is TGTGCCAGCAGCCGGACTAGCGGGAGCTCCTACAATGAGCAGTTCTTC. Translating it yields CASSRTSGSSYNEQFF.

With regard to this clone: A read error may produce the germline difference seen at one junction end. This chain's CDR3 is CASREDRGNQPQHF. The CDR3 coding sequence is TGTGCCAGCAGAGAAGACAGGGGCAATCAGCCCCAGCATTTT. The chain joins TRBV6-1 to TRBJ1-5, with 7 bases that match TRBD1. The CDR3 runs 14 residues. Germline assignment: CDR1 MNHNS and CDR2 SASEGT.

This clone was seen a single time. The chain combines TRBV30 with TRBJ2-1, with D perhaps TRBD2 (6 bases). The CDR3 totals 15 residues. The ends were cut back, 8 bases at V and 4 bases at J, with 21 bases in the middle. In germline, CDR1 is GTSNPN, CDR2 SVGIG (reference sequence). The CDR3 nucleotides are TGTGCCGTCATGTCGGGTGGCGGGACTTACAATGAGCAGTTCTTC. This translates into CAVMSGGGTYNEQFF.

V usage is TRBV7-9 and J usage is TRBJ2-2; 10 nucleotides agree with TRBD1. The CDR3 sequence is 17 residues long. In germline, CDR1 is SEHNR, CDR2 FQNEAQ (reference sequence). The J segment lost 2 bases and the V segment lost 4 bases, leaving 7 bases of the junction unmatched. This CDR3 is CASSSSRQGANTGELFF. The CDR3 DNA follows: TGTGCCAGCAGCTCCTCTCGACAGGGGGCTAACACCGGGGAGCTGTTTTTT. The variable domain in full, completed from reference TRBV7-9 and TRBJ2-2, reads DTGVSQNPRHKITKRGQNVTFRCDPISEHNRLYWYRQTLGQGPEFLTYFQNEAQLEKSRLLSDRFSAERPKGSFSTLEIQRTEQGDSAMYLCASSSSRQGANTGELFFGEGSRLTVL.

This clone was observed at least ten times. DNA for the CDR3: TGTGCCAGCAGCTTAGCTGGTTCTATGGGGCAGACCTACGAGCAGTACTTC. Protein: CASSLAGSMGQTYEQYF. The V gene is TRBV7-2, the J gene TRBJ2-7; D possibly corresponds to TRBD1 (5 bases). The CDR3 loop spans 17 amino acids. V dropped 0 bases and J dropped 2 bases, with 17 bases sitting between them. The V gene's germline CDR1 is SGHTA and CDR2 FQGNSA.